This record concerns one T cell receptor beta chain sequence. The antigen is not known. Germline V lookup: CDR1 SGHNT, CDR2 YENEEA. The V gene lost 5 bases and the J gene lost 2 bases, with 17 bases spanning the gap. The CDR3 covers 16 residues. The authors ran a second PCR of about 6 to 12 cycles using a sample-barcoded 5' primer and a J-beta primer mix. TCRdb fed the 5' RACE reads into MiXCR, producing one record per CDR3 protein. Of hundreds of thousands of distinct CDR3 sequences detected, roughly 44% appear once; the ten largest clones hold roughly 19%. The source of the sample is a study of blood T cells in healthy people across ages. Study-wide context: About one barcoded TCR beta cDNA was captured per two T cells.

Study-level points and caveats: Estimates based on one million T cells were treated as lower bounds.

The sample comprised blood. This clonotype was sampled from a man in his fifties or sixties in good health. This chain connects TRBV11-3 to TRBJ2-3, with a tentative D call TRBD2 (6 bases). CDR3 sequence: CASSQVGSGYTDTQYF. Here the CDR3 DNA reads TGTGCCAGCAGCCAAGTCGGTAGCGGATACACAGATACGCAGTATTTT. Filled out from reference TRBV11-3 and TRBJ2-3, the complete variable domain reads EAGVVQSPRYKIIEKKQPVAFWCNPISGHNTLYWYLQNLGQGPELLIRYENEEAVDDSQLPKDRFSAERLKGVDSTLKIQPAELGDSAVYLCASSQVGSGYTDTQYFGPGTRLTVL.